This T cell receptor beta chain was profiled in a study of long-term antiretroviral therapy in people with HIV. About the study: Initial samples were collected about a decade before the 2015 immediate-ART recommendation. Findings and caveats of the study: The study found narrower CDR3 length ranges in HIV repertoires than in controls. Clones showing expansion before ART dominated the repertoire at all time points.

In the United States, treatment was given to all participants with HIV. Survey-level immunoSEQ v3.0 assays were run. TCRdb's copy holds only in-frame clones and misses some; the assay was immunoSEQ multiplex PCR. The sample shows roughly 20,000 clones, 85% of them seen only once. Concerning this clone itself: The antigen is not known.

CDR1 and CDR2 (germline): SGHRS, YFSETQ. The CDR3 covers 14 residues. V was shortened by 5 bases and J by 2 bases, with 13 bases between the two germline ends. The chain is built from TRBV5-1 and TRBJ2-5; tentatively, D is TRBD2 (6 bases). This specimen was unsorted PBMCs, taken about 4 years after starting antiretroviral therapy. The TCR originated in a man aged 18 to 30 with HIV. CDR3 region: CASSWSSGQETQYF. DNA for the CDR3: TGCGCCAGCAGTTGGAGTAGCGGACAAGAGACCCAGTACTTC.